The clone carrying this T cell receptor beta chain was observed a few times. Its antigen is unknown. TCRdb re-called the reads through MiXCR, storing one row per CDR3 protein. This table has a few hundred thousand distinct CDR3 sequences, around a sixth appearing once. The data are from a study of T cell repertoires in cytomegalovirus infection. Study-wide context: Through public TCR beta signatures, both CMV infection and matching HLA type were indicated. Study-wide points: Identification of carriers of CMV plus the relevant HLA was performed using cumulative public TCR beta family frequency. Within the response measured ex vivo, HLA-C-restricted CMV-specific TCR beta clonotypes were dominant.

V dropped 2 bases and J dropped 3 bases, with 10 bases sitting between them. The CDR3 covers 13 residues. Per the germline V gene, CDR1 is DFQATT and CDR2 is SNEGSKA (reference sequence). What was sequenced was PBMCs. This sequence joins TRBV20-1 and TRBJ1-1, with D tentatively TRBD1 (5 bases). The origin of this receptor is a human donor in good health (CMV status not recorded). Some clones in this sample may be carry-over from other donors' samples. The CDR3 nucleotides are TGCAGTGCTAGATACGACAGTTACACTGAAGCTTTCTTT. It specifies CSARYDSYTEAFF.